The entry below describes one T cell receptor beta chain. This clonotype was counted many times. No antigen is known for it. It has no much larger one-base neighbor in the sample; base qualities were not kept. Hyperthyroidism was considered stable if no progression to ophthalmopathy occurred within 18 months of follow-up. Patients with hyperthyroidism were aged 18 to 65 years, had been newly diagnosed, and had a disease duration of less than 2 months. Patients with other autoimmune diseases, uncontrolled infections, pregnancy or lactation were excluded from the study. Diagnosis was based on clinical symptoms, serum thyroxine, TRAb, thyroid ultrasound and orbital computed tomography. Ficoll-Paque density gradient centrifugation was used to isolate PBMCs from around 10 ml of fresh peripheral blood. Total RNA was extracted with Trizol reagent and quality-checked on an Agilent 2100 Bioanalyzer. The CDR3 measures 15 amino acids from cysteine to phenylalanine. Just CDR3 DNA is preserved here, 45 bases in frame from base 1. A distance of 12 bases separates the germline ends of V and J, which lose 0 bases and 0 bases respectively. CDR1 and CDR2 were assigned from the germline V gene (reference sequence) as GTSNPN and SVGIG.

This entry belongs to a study of Graves' ophthalmopathy and Graves' hyperthyroidism (dated by TCRdb to about 2018). Background on the whole study: Peripheral blood was collected at initial diagnosis, before any treatment. The study used TCR beta repertoire signatures to distinguish Graves' ophthalmopathy from Graves' hyperthyroidism and to predict progression to ophthalmopathy. In total, 135 blood samples were TCR-sequenced: around 42 ophthalmopathy, under 80 hyperthyroidism and about 17 hyperthyroidism-to-ophthalmopathy patients. To explore V-J signatures that separate ophthalmopathy from hyperthyroidism, a discovery set of around 97 patients was enrolled, consisting of 40 to 45 with ophthalmopathy and about 60 with stable hyperthyroidism. The independent validation cohort included about 20 hyperthyroidism patients plus 17 patients who later progressed from hyperthyroidism to ophthalmopathy. In about 6 hyperthyroidism patients, T-cell repertoires of thyroid tissue and blood were compared. Following sampling, methimazole starting at 30 mg daily was administered to hyperthyroidism patients, and high-dose intravenous methylprednisolone was administered to ophthalmopathy patients. The 90 to 100 discovery patients were randomly split 7:3 into training and test sets. Here is what the overall study found, with its caveats: In validation, the model predicted ophthalmopathy progression with about 64% sensitivity and roughly 72% specificity; 12 predicted patients were CT-confirmed with GO in a median of about 6.2 months. No statistical method was used to set the sample size in advance, and the investigators knew which group each participant was assigned to. In cross-validation, the 13-signature model distinguished ophthalmopathy from stable hyperthyroidism with 85% to 90% sensitivity and approximately 81% specificity, and in the test set the corresponding values were roughly 80% and 75%. Most of the expanded thyroid clonotypes with a frequency above 0.001 were also detected in blood, and it was suggested that the thyroid immune response may be reflected by blood repertoires.

TCR beta CDR3 regions were amplified from RNA transcripts for repertoire sequencing. A first-round RT-PCR used HTBI primers with the Qiagen OneStep RT-PCR kit, followed by a second-round multiplex PCR, size selection and purification. Libraries were sequenced on an Illumina HiSeq2000 using paired-end 100 bp reads. On the authors' methods: SOAPnuke was used to process the reads, removing any read that contained adapters or uncalled bases, had a mean Phred below 15, or lacked an exact match to the constant primer or identifier. COPE v1.2.5 was used to merge high-quality paired reads. Unique nucleotide sequences were defined as clonotypes and aligned to IMGT TRB V, D and J references using MiTCR v1.1. Only V-J combinations with frequency above 0.0001 were analysed, covering over 98% of repertoires. A TCR clonal expansion and chaos score per V-J combination was defined as the ratio of F50 clonal expansion to chaos observed in the TCRdist matrix. Features were reduced by Welch's t-statistics and random forest to roughly 14 V-J combinations, which fed a naive Bayes classifier. The similarity between thyroid and blood repertoires was quantified using the Morisita-Horn index. The public reads were reanalyzed by TCRdb: fastp trimming at Q25, MiXCR alignment, in-frame beta chains only. Rows are combined by CDR3 protein, so each entry shows the most common genes and DNA. These V and J calls rely on TCRdb rather than the paper's analysis. The sample table records 680,000 or so distinct CDR3 sequences; 20% to 25% of these occur just once. The ten largest clones represent more than 5.5% of the sample.

This clonotype was sampled from a woman aged 18-29 years with stable Graves' hyperthyroidism. Some clones in this sample may be carry-over from other donors' samples. Donor details come from another sample of the same person, matched by shared clones. Input material: peripheral blood. The V and J genes are TRBV30 and TRBJ2-7; the D gene is perhaps TRBD1 or TRBD2, as each covers 5 bases. CDR3 sequence: CAWSVGALSSYEQYF. Here is the DNA: TGTGCCTGGAGTGTCGGGGCCCTTAGCTCCTACGAGCAGTACTTC.